This TCR beta chain appears in the sequencing data of a study of T cell repertoires in cytomegalovirus infection. About the study: Used in the study were CMV epitopes, some recently identified and HLA-C-restricted, others well-studied and HLA-B-restricted. Public TCR beta signature analysis indicated the presence of both CMV infection and matching HLA type.

The study, taken as a whole, reports: There were HLA-C-restricted CMV-specific TCR beta clonotypes dominating the ex vivo response.

This clonotype came up a few times. Its antigen remains unidentified. Germline V gene sequence: CDR1 SGHNT, CDR2 YYREEE (reference sequence). The CDR3 has 14 amino acids. Trimming cost V 0 bases and J 3 bases, with 10 bases left between them. One entry per CDR3 protein, called by TCRdb with MiXCR from the reads. The sample has hundreds of thousands of distinct CDR3 sequences, roughly 30% seen once. The clonotype was recovered from a human donor in good health (CMV status not recorded). Some clones in this sample may be carry-over from other donors' samples. The sample in question was cultured CD8+ T cells from PBMCs, obtained from culture after CMV antigen stimulation. The V and J genes are TRBV5-4 and TRBJ2-7; D not certain. The CDR3 is CASSLAAGFYEQYF. The DNA for the CDR3 is TGTGCCAGCAGCTTGGCGGCCGGATTCTACGAGCAGTACTTC.